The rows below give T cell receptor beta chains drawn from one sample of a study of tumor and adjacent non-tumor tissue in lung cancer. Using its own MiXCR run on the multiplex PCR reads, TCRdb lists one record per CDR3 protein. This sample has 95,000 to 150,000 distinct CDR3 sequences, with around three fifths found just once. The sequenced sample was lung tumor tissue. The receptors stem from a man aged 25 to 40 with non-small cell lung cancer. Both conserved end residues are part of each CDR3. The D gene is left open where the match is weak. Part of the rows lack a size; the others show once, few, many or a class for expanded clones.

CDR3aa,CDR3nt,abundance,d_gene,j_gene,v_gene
CASSLTAYEQYF,TGTGCCAGCAGCTTGACAGCCTACGAGCAGTACTTC,many,.,TRBJ2-7,TRBV11-2
CASSGQGAMNTEAFF,TGTGCCAGCAGTGGGCAGGGGGCTATGAACACTGAAGCTTTCTTT,.,TRBD1,TRBJ1-1,TRBV28
CASSAAGGPGEQFF,TGTGCCAGCAGCGCAGCGGGAGGGCCCGGTGAGCAGTTCTTC,.,TRBD2,TRBJ2-1,TRBV7-8
CSAGDQRWGETQYF,TGCAGTGCTGGGGACCAGAGGTGGGGAGAGACCCAATACTTC,.,.,TRBJ2-5,TRBV20-1
CSATAGTGGTDTQYF,TGCAGTGCCACAGCCGGGACAGGAGGCACAGATACGCAGTATTTT,many,TRBD1,TRBJ2-3,TRBV20-1
CASSSRVAKQFF,TGTGCCAGTAGTTCAAGGGTCGCTAAGCAGTTCTTC,.,.,TRBJ2-1,TRBV12-3/TRBV12-4
CASSHDPTNEKLFF,TGCGCCAGCAGCCACGACCCAACTAATGAAAAACTGTTTTTT,.,.,TRBJ1-4,TRBV4-3
CASSSAETQYF,TGTGCCAGTAGCTCGGCGGAGACCCAGTACTTC,once,.,TRBJ2-5,TRBV11-2
CASSSPARGSSYVQYF,TGTGCCAGCAGCTCCCCCGCGCGGGGGAGCTCCTACGTACAGTACTTC,.,TRBD2,TRBJ2-7,TRBV11-3
CASSTGGQQPQHF,TGTGCCAGCAGTACAGGGGGCCAGCAGCCCCAGCATTTT,few,TRBD1,TRBJ1-5,TRBV14
CASSLGRNYEQYF,TGTGCCAGCAGCTTAGGACGGAACTACGAGCAGTACTTC,many,.,TRBJ2-7,TRBV11-3
CASLGTGDRGLNEAFF,TGTGCCAGCTTAGGGACCGGAGACAGGGGGCTTAATGAAGCTTTCTTT,few,TRBD1,TRBJ1-1,TRBV2
CASSLSMANTGGLFF,TGTGCCAGCAGCTTAAGTATGGCGAACACCGGGGGGCTGTTTTTT,once,.,TRBJ2-2,TRBV11-2
CASRERREEQYF,TGTGCCAGCCGGGAGAGGAGGGAGGAGCAGTACTTC,many,.,TRBJ2-7,TRBV6-6
CASTQSRSSYNKQFF,TGTGCCAGCACCCAAAGCAGAAGCTCCTACAATAAGCAGTTCTTC,once,.,TRBJ2-1,TRBV5-4
CSMGTGFTDTQYF,TGCAGCATGGGGACAGGGTTTACAGATACGCAGTATTTT,.,TRBD1,TRBJ2-3,TRBV29-1
CATQPRWNTDTQYF,TGTGCCACCCAACCCAGGTGGAACACAGATACGCAGTATTTT,many,.,TRBJ2-3,TRBV6-2/TRBV6-3
CASTLAGVDTQYF,TGTGCCAGCACACTAGCGGGGGTGGATACGCAGTATTTT,many,TRBD2,TRBJ2-3,TRBV12-3/TRBV12-4
CASSQLPTSGGTSYEQYF,TGCGCCAGCAGCCAATTGCCGACTAGCGGGGGCACTTCCTACGAGCAGTACTTC,many,TRBD2,TRBJ2-7,TRBV4-1
CTSSVGTAATYEQYF,TGCACCAGCAGCGTTGGGACAGCCGCTACCTACGAGCAGTACTTC,once,TRBD1,TRBJ2-7,TRBV5-1
CASSRTGAASYEQYF,TGTGCCAGCAGCCGGACCGGGGCAGCCTCCTACGAGCAGTACTTC,.,.,TRBJ2-7,TRBV5-4
CSVEGGSLLEQYF,TGCAGCGTTGAAGGCGGGTCGTTGCTCGAGCAGTACTTC,many,.,TRBJ2-7,TRBV29-1
CARSYIKQEIQYF,TGTGCCAGAAGTTATATCAAACAAGAGATCCAGTACTTC,few,.,TRBJ2-5,TRBV6-2/TRBV6-3
CTSSQDDGDGNTIYF,TGCACGAGCAGCCAAGACGACGGGGATGGAAACACCATATATTTT,.,.,TRBJ1-3,TRBV4-1
CASSVSFGGQETQYF,TGTGCCAGCAGTGTATCGTTTGGGGGACAAGAGACCCAGTACTTC,many,.,TRBJ2-5,TRBV6-1
CSARRGSENEQFF,TGCAGTGCTAGACGGGGTTCAGAGAATGAGCAGTTCTTC,.,.,TRBJ2-1,TRBV20-1
CAISPGTGISGANVLTF,TGTGCCATCAGTCCCGGGACAGGGATCTCTGGGGCCAACGTCCTGACTTTC,many,TRBD1,TRBJ2-6,TRBV10-3
CASRFSSGGASWANVLTF,TGCGCCAGCAGATTTTCTAGCGGGGGGGCCTCTTGGGCCAACGTCCTGACTTTC,once,TRBD2,TRBJ2-6,TRBV5-1
CASSQYMNTEAFF,TGCGCCAGCAGCCAGTACATGAACACTGAAGCTTTCTTT,many,.,TRBJ1-1,TRBV4-1
CASSPKGVLPYEQYF,TGTGCCAGTTCACCAAAGGGAGTTCTTCCCTACGAGCAGTACTTC,.,.,TRBJ2-7,TRBV6-1
CASSLGKGNQPHHF,TGTGCCAGCAGTTTAGGAAAGGGCAATCAGCCCCATCATTTT,.,.,TRBJ1-5,TRBV12-3/TRBV12-4
CASSESGRISYEQYF,TGTGCCAGCAGTGAATCGGGGCGCATCTCCTATGAGCAGTACTTC,.,.,TRBJ2-7,TRBV6-1
CASSLDDRAAEAFF,TGTGCCAGCAGCTTAGATGACAGGGCCGCTGAAGCTTTCTTT,many,TRBD1,TRBJ1-1,TRBV11-2
CASSKGLAGGYNEQFF,TGTGCCAGCAGTAAGGGACTAGCGGGAGGGTACAATGAGCAGTTCTTC,.,TRBD2,TRBJ2-1,TRBV6-4
CASRPRDRGYGQFF,TGTGCCAGCAGACCCCGGGACAGGGGCTATGGGCAGTTCTTC,.,TRBD1,TRBJ2-1,TRBV13
CASRHPARGGTYEQYF,TGTGCCAGCAGACACCCCGCACGGGGGGGGACCTACGAGCAATACTTC,.,TRBD2,TRBJ2-7,TRBV6-2/TRBV6-3
CASSGTGTYGPRLFF,TGTGCAAGCAGTGGCACCGGGACTTACGGCCCTCGGCTGTTTTTT,.,.,TRBJ2-2,TRBV6-1
CNAREVGGGYEQYF,TGCAATGCTAGAGAGGTAGGGGGCGGATACGAGCAGTACTTC,few,TRBD1,TRBJ2-7,TRBV20-1
CASCEVRSAHSNQPQHF,TGTGCCAGCTGTGAAGTCCGTTCTGCTCATAGCAATCAGCCCCAGCATTTT,.,.,TRBJ1-5,TRBV6-1
CIVVTGHRETQYF,TGCATCGTTGTGACAGGGCACCGAGAGACCCAGTACTTC,.,TRBD1,TRBJ2-5,TRBV29-1
CASSPTGSRADTEAFF,TGTGCCAGCAGCCCCACGGGGTCCAGGGCGGACACTGAAGCTTTCTTT,many,.,TRBJ1-1,TRBV5-6
CASSFQEINEPQHF,TGTGCCAGCAGTTTCCAGGAGATCAATGAGCCCCAGCATTTT,.,.,TRBJ1-5,TRBV12-5
CDSSQSGGGKPQHF,TGTGACAGTAGCCAATCAGGGGGCGGTAAGCCCCAGCATTTT,.,TRBD1,TRBJ1-5,TRBV19
CASSSTSDSEQYF,TGTGCCAGCAGCTCAACCTCTGATTCCGAGCAGTACTTC,many,.,TRBJ2-7,TRBV11-2
CSAQYQVIQEAQYF,TGCAGTGCCCAGTACCAAGTGATCCAAGAGGCCCAGTACTTC,.,.,TRBJ2-5,TRBV20-1
CASSLDTQYF,TGTGCCAGCAGTTTAGATACGCAGTATTTT,many,.,TRBJ2-3,TRBV12-3/TRBV12-4
CASSLGLSVAYNEQFF,TGTGCCAGCAGTTTGGGACTGTCCGTGGCCTACAATGAGCAGTTCTTC,.,.,TRBJ2-1,TRBV12-3/TRBV12-4
CAITHPATVKAFF,TGTGCCATCACACACCCCGCGACAGTTAAAGCTTTCTTT,.,.,TRBJ1-1,TRBV7-8
CSTPTGGSEKLFF,TGCAGTACTCCGACAGGGGGAAGTGAAAAACTGTTTTTT,.,TRBD1,TRBJ1-4,TRBV20-1
CASSYERGSYVQYF,TGTGCCAGCAGTTACGAACGGGGCTCGTACGTGCAGTACTTC,.,.,TRBJ2-7,TRBV6-6
CASSLDGAGSSNEQFF,TGTGCCAGCAGCTTGGACGGGGCGGGATCCAGCAATGAGCAGTTCTTC,.,.,TRBJ2-1,TRBV5-4